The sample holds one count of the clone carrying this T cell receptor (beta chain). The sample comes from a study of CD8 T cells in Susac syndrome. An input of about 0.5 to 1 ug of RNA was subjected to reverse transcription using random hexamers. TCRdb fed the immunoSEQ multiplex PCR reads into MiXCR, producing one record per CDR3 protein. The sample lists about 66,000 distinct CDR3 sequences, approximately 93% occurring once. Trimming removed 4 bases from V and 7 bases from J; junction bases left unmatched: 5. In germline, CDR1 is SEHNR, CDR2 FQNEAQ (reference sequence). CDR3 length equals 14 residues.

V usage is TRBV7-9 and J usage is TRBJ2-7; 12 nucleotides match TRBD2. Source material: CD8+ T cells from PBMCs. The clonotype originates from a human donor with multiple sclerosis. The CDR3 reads CASSSRLAGEEQYF. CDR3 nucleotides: TGTGCCAGCAGCTCTAGACTAGCGGGAGAGGAGCAGTACTTC.